The 25 T cell receptor beta chains below come from one sample, sequenced in a study of neurological immune-mediated disorders. TCRdb re-derived calls from the 5' RACE reads in MiXCR, one entry per CDR3 protein. The table has about 65,000 distinct CDR3 sequences, over 4% seen once. The sequencing input was PBMCs. These receptors were collected from a man aged 45-65 years with multiple sclerosis.

This clonotype appeared many times. The junction departs from the called germline gene at one end, perhaps through a read error. The rearrangement joins TRBV5-1 to TRBJ1-6, with 9 bases lining up with TRBD1. CDR3 length: 15 amino acids. Germline V gene data show CDR1 as SGHRS and CDR2 as YFSETQ. The CDR3 reads CASSLAGTGYSPLNF. In DNA form, the CDR3 reads TGCGCCAGCAGCTTGGCCGGGACAGGGTATTCACCCCTCAACTTT.

This clonotype was detected many times. The chain joins TRBV12-3 or TRBV12-4 to TRBJ1-1; the D is unclear. Trimming removed 3 bases at V and 6 bases at J, with 8 bases between. The CDR3 is 12 residues long. The CDR3 spells CASSFFGSEAFF. The DNA for the CDR3 is TGTGCCAGCAGTTTTTTTGGCTCTGAAGCTTTCTTT.

This chain's CDR3 is CASSLAARGNHEQYF. CDR3 DNA: TGCGCCAGCAGCTTGGCGGCCAGGGGGAATCACGAGCAGTACTTC. V gene TRBV5-1 combines with J gene TRBJ2-7; the match to TRBD1 covers 7 bases. The CDR3 contains 15 residues. V was clipped by 0 bases and J by 5 bases; unmatched bases: 8. In germline, CDR1 is SGHRS, CDR2 YFSETQ.

This clonotype was seen repeatedly, ten times or more. V gene TRBV5-1 combines with J gene TRBJ1-1, with D maybe TRBD1 (5 bases). CDR1 and CDR2 from the germline V gene are SGHRS and YFSETQ. The V and J ends lost 4 bases and 2 bases respectively, with 12 bases between them. The CDR3 loop spans 14 amino acids. The CDR3 region has the DNA TGCGCCAGCAGCGTCGGGACCCTTAACACTGAAGCTTTCTTT. This encodes CASSVGTLNTEAFF.

This clonotype was seen many times. The CDR3 loop reads CASSLPVAKNIQYF. In DNA, the CDR3 is TGTGCCAGTAGTCTTCCTGTAGCCAAAAACATTCAGTACTTC. This chain joins TRBV19 and TRBJ2-4; no definite D call. The CDR3 runs to 14 residues. With 5 bases removed from V and 0 bases from J, the gap between germline ends came to 8 bases. Germline loops: CDR1 LNHDA, CDR2 SQIVND (reference sequence).

Ten or more counts support this clonotype. The gene calls are TRBV20-1 and TRBJ2-1; perhaps TRBD2 as D (6 bases). Trimming removed 6 bases from V and 7 bases from J, with 22 bases in between. The length of the CDR3 is 15 residues. Germline lookup yields CDR1 DFQATT and CDR2 SNEGSKA (reference sequence). CDR3 sequence (DNA): TGCAGTGCACCTACCCGGGTGGACTATGGGAATGAGCAGTTCTTC. Protein product: CSAPTRVDYGNEQFF.

This clonotype occurred many times. The J gene is TRBJ1-2, the V gene TRBV6-5; D remains unclear. Trimming took off 0 bases at V and 2 bases at J, with 16 bases between the two ends. The CDR3 length is 17 residues. Germline loops: CDR1 MNHEY, CDR2 SVGAGI. CDR3 protein: CASSYSPRTDLNYGYTF. For the CDR3, the DNA is TGTGCCAGCAGTTACTCGCCGCGCACTGATTTAAACTATGGCTACACCTTC.

This clonotype was counted ten times or more. This sequence joins TRBV20-1 and TRBJ1-6; no definite D call. Germline assignment: CDR1 DFQATT and CDR2 SNEGSKA (reference sequence). The V and J ends lost 2 bases and 5 bases respectively, with 13 bases between them. The CDR3 is made up of 15 amino acids. CDR3 amino acids: CSARREYSNNSPLHF. CDR3 nucleotides: TGCAGTGCTAGAAGGGAATACTCAAATAATTCACCCCTCCACTTT.

The sample holds a few counts of this clonotype. It may be a read error: a sequence one base away is much more abundant. J is TRBJ1-5 and V is TRBV4-1; 10 positions match TRBD1. This CDR3 is 14 amino acids long. Germline V lookup: CDR1 MGHRA, CDR2 YSYEKL. In DNA form, the CDR3 reads TGCGCCAGCAGCCAAAGGACAGGGGGTCAGCCCCAGAATTTT. This codes for CASSQRTGGQPQNF.

The rearrangement uses TRBV5-1 and TRBJ1-4; TRBD1 aligns across 9 bases. This CDR3 is 14 amino acids long. Per germline, CDR1 SGHRS and CDR2 YFSETQ. The junction had 1 base not matched to a gene; V was cut back by 0 bases and J by 7 bases. The CDR3 here is CASSLGQGGEKLFF. In DNA form, the CDR3 reads TGCGCCAGCAGCTTGGGACAGGGGGGTGAAAAACTGTTTTTT. The full variable domain, completed using reference TRBV5-1 and TRBJ1-4, is KAGVTQTPRYLIKTRGQQVTLSCSPISGHRSVSWYQQTPGQGLQFLFEYFSETQRNKGNFPGRFSGRQFSNSRSEMNVSTLELGDSALYLCASSLGQGGEKLFFGSGTQLSVL.

The sample holds many counts of this clonotype. The chain couples TRBV27 to TRBJ1-1; perhaps TRBD1 as D (6 bases). Looked up from germline, CDR1 is MNHEY and CDR2 is SMNVEV (reference sequence). The CDR3 is 14 residues long. Trimming removed 5 bases at V and 5 bases at J, with 15 bases between. In DNA form, the CDR3 reads TGTGCCAGCAGTCCATACACAGGGAGGACTGAAGCTTTCTTT. Its protein product is CASSPYTGRTEAFF.

This clonotype was detected ten times or more. This sequence joins TRBV9 and TRBJ1-2; the D gene is possibly TRBD1 (6 bases). CDR3 length: 17 residues. Germline assignment: CDR1 SGDLS and CDR2 YYNGEE. Trimming removed 3 bases from V and 4 bases from J, with 22 bases in between. CDR3 DNA: TGTGCCAGCAGCGGCAGAGGACAGCCAGGACGTCCCTATGGCTACACCTTC. The encoded protein is CASSGRGQPGRPYGYTF.

Many counts were recorded for this clonotype. The J gene is TRBJ1-1, the V gene TRBV3-1, with D possibly being TRBD1 (6 bases). Germline V gene data show CDR1 as LGHDT and CDR2 as YNNKEL (reference sequence). The CDR3 consists of 14 residues. V lost 6 bases and J lost 8, with 19 bases in between. Written as DNA, the CDR3 is TGTGCCAGCAGACCGACCGGGACACCTGCAGAAGCTTTCTTT. Translation gives CASRPTGTPAEAFF.

This clonotype was seen many times. The chain uses TRBV5-1 and TRBJ1-2, with unresolved D. Germline V gene sequence: CDR1 SGHRS, CDR2 YFSETQ. The ends were cut back, 5 bases at V and 3 bases at J, with 17 bases in the middle. The CDR3 length is 15 residues. This CDR3 is CASSRSGPRDYGYTF. The CDR3 DNA reads TGCGCCAGCAGTCGTTCAGGCCCGCGGGACTATGGCTACACCTTC.

This clonotype was seen only a few times. The chain joins TRBV20-1 to TRBJ1-2; 12 bases align to TRBD1. Germline lookup yields CDR1 DFQATT and CDR2 SNEGSKA (reference sequence). The CDR3 has 13 amino acids. The J segment lost 8 bases and the V segment lost 6 bases, leaving 7 bases of the junction unmatched. The CDR3 region is CSAEGTGGLGYTF. In DNA, the CDR3 is TGCAGTGCGGAGGGGACAGGGGGCTTGGGCTACACCTTC.

This clonotype was observed at least ten times. The chain combines TRBV6-2 or TRBV6-3 with TRBJ2-5; possible D gene TRBD1, 7 bases. CDR3 size: 14 residues. The germline CDR1 and CDR2 sequences are MNHEY and SVGEGT. V was shortened by 6 bases and J by 5 bases, with 16 bases between the two germline ends. DNA of the CDR3: TGTGCCAGCAGCCCGACAGGGAGCGGGGAGACCCAGTACTTC. This codes for CASSPTGSGETQYF.

This clonotype was detected many times. This rearrangement joins TRBV10-2 to TRBJ1-1; D might be TRBD1 (5 bases). V lost 4 bases and J 5 bases, leaving 8 bases between the germline ends. This CDR3 region has 12 residues. Germline lookup yields CDR1 WSHSY and CDR2 SAAADI. CDR3 sequence: CASSGGVTEAFF. The DNA of the CDR3 is TGCGCCAGCAGTGGAGGGGTGACTGAAGCTTTCTTT.

This clonotype was recorded many times. This chain uses TRBV28 with TRBJ2-5; 7 positions agree with TRBD1. The CDR3 is made up of 14 amino acids. Trimming took 5 bases from V and 3 from J; bases not matched to a gene: 6. The germline V gene encodes CDR1 MDHEN and CDR2 SYDVKM. CDR3 nucleotides: TGTGCCAGCAGTCACCAGACAGGGAAAGAGACCCAGTACTTC. Its protein is CASSHQTGKETQYF.

The sample holds many counts of this clonotype. V and J are TRBV18 and TRBJ2-5, with 8 bases aligning to TRBD1. Per the germline V gene, CDR1 is KGHSH and CDR2 is LQKENI. V gave up 3 bases and J gave up 1 base; unmatched junction bases: 13. The CDR3 has 18 residues. The CDR3 region is CASSPVFAGGASQETQYF. The CDR3 DNA follows: TGTGCCAGCTCACCTGTCTTCGCAGGGGGCGCTTCCCAAGAGACCCAGTACTTC.

This clonotype was counted many times. This chain joins TRBV20-1 and TRBJ1-5; D gene unclear. V shed 4 bases and J shed 2 bases, with 15 bases lying between them. This CDR3 is built from 15 residues. Germline lookup yields CDR1 DFQATT and CDR2 SNEGSKA (reference sequence). The CDR3 reads CSAKREVAGNQPQHF. For the CDR3, the DNA is TGCAGTGCTAAGAGAGAGGTGGCTGGCAATCAGCCCCAGCATTTT.

This clonotype appeared many times. This chain joins TRBV20-1 and TRBJ2-5, with 7 nucleotides matching TRBD2. The CDR3 totals 15 residues. Germline CDR1 DFQATT, CDR2 SNEGSKA (reference sequence). Trimming cost V 3 bases and J 2 bases; bases outside gene matches: 9. CDR3 nucleotide sequence: TGCAGTGCTAGGGATCCGCGGGAGCCACAAGAGACCCAGTACTTC. Its translation: CSARDPREPQETQYF.

With respect to this clonotype: A single base separates this from a much larger clone, so it may be a read error. V usage is TRBV4-1 and J usage is TRBJ1-5, with D tentatively TRBD1 (6 bases). Per germline, CDR1 MGHRA and CDR2 YSYEKL. The CDR3 extends over 15 amino acids. In DNA form, the CDR3 reads TGCGCCAGCAGCCCGACGGGGGCGGGCAATCAGCCCCAGAATTTT. This gives the protein CASSPTGAGNQPQNF.

This clonotype came up many times. The chain is built from TRBV29-1 and TRBJ2-5; D not certain. The germline CDR1 and CDR2 sequences are SQVTM and ANQGSEA. V lost 0 bases, J lost 1 base, and 3 bases lay in between. The CDR3 extends over 12 amino acids. CDR3 DNA: TGCAGCGTTGAAGAGGGCCAAGAGACCCAGTACTTC. Translated, it gives CSVEEGQETQYF.

This clonotype was observed a handful of times. V gene TRBV18 combines with J gene TRBJ2-5; D gene uncertain. The CDR3 is made up of 14 amino acids. Trimming took off 0 bases at V and 5 bases at J, with 10 bases between the two ends. Germline CDR1 and CDR2: KGHSH and LQKENI. In DNA, the CDR3 is TGTGCCAGCTCACCACCCCTAAGCTGGGAGACCCAGTACTTC. This gives the protein CASSPPLSWETQYF.

This clonotype was counted many times. The chain recombines TRBV5-1 with TRBJ2-3; D is uncertain. There are 15 residues in the CDR3. Deletions cut 0 bases from V and 2 bases from J, with 10 bases between. CDR1 is SGHRS, CDR2 YFSETQ, per germline. The CDR3 loop is CASSLGPGPTDTQYF. In DNA, the CDR3 is TGCGCCAGCAGCTTGGGGCCGGGCCCCACAGATACGCAGTATTTT.